Following are 29 T cell receptor beta chains from one sample sequenced in a study of OX40 agonist ivuxolimab in advanced cancers. Assay used: immunoSEQ multiplex PCR; TCRdb lists only in-frame clones, some missing. The sample records roughly 67,000 clones, almost 90% being singletons. Source: CD4+ or CD8+ T cells sorted from blood, taken in a trial of the OX40 agonist ivuxolimab. The origin of the receptors is an adult with an advanced solid tumor such as melanoma, head and neck, liver or kidney cancer.

The chain is built from TRBV27 and TRBJ1-4, with TRBD1 identical over 10 bases. CDR1 MNHEY and CDR2 SMNVEV come from the germline V gene (reference sequence). The CDR3 is 13 amino acids. The ends lost 7 bases at V and 6 bases at J; junction bases unmatched: 2. CDR3 sequence (DNA): TGTGCCAGCATGGGACAGGGGTATGAAAAACTGTTTTTT. It yields the protein CASMGQGYEKLFF.

This clone appeared a single time. V usage is TRBV7-9 and J usage is TRBJ1-5; TRBD1 matches 8 bases. Trimming cost V 5 bases and J 5 bases; bases outside gene matches: 11. Germline CDR1 and CDR2: SEHNR and FQNEAQ (reference sequence). The CDR3 has 16 residues. The CDR3 DNA follows: TGTGCCAGCAGCCCGCGAACTGCACAGGGGGATCAGCCCCAGCATTTT. Translated, it gives CASSPRTAQGDQPQHF. The full variable domain, in which reference TRBV7-9 and TRBJ1-5 provide the parts outside the CDR3, is DTGVSQNPRHKITKRGQNVTFRCDPISEHNRLYWYRQTLGQGPEFLTYFQNEAQLEKSRLLSDRFSAERPKGSFSTLEIQRTEQGDSAMYLCASSPRTAQGDQPQHFGDGTRLSIL.

In DNA, the CDR3 is TGTGCCAGCTCACCCGGGACAGGGGGACAAAACATTCAGTACTTC. Its translation is CASSPGTGGQNIQYF. The chain combines TRBV18 with TRBJ2-4; 11 bases align to TRBD1. Germline trimming cut 3 bases from V and 5 bases from J; bases unmatched to any gene: 3. This CDR3 has 15 amino acids. CDR1 KGHSH and CDR2 LQKENI come from the germline V gene.

This chain connects TRBV25-1 to TRBJ1-4; D is perhaps TRBD1 (5 bases). The CDR3 loop spans 13 amino acids. V was trimmed by 6 bases and J by 4 bases, leaving 9 bases between them. CDR1 is MGHDK, CDR2 SYGVNS, per germline. The CDR3 nucleotides read TGTGCCAGCAGGAGACAGATTAATGAAAAACTGTTTTTT. It translates to CASRRQINEKLFF.

The rearrangement joins TRBV18 to TRBJ1-2; TRBD1 might be the D (5 bases). Per the germline V gene, CDR1 is KGHSH and CDR2 is LQKENI. The CDR3 spans 17 residues. With 0 bases removed from V and 3 bases from J, the gap between germline ends came to 17 bases. CDR3 sequence: CASSPPEPRGADYGYTF. The CDR3 DNA sequence: TGTGCCAGCTCACCACCGGAACCCCGTGGGGCGGACTATGGCTACACCTTC. The full variable domain, with the rest looked up from reference TRBV18 and TRBJ1-2, is NAGVMQNPRHLVRRRGQEARLRCSPMKGHSHVYWYRQLPEEGLKFMVYLQKENIIDESGMPKERFSAEFPKEGPSILRIQQVVRGDSAAYFCASSPPEPRGADYGYTFGSGTRLTVV.

This sequence joins TRBV29-1 and TRBJ2-7; D possibly uses TRBD1 or TRBD2 (5 bases each). The CDR3 runs 14 residues. From germline, CDR1 is SQVTM and CDR2 ANQGSEA. V was trimmed by 2 bases and J by 2 bases, leaving 13 bases between them. CDR3 coding DNA: TGCAGCGTTGAACTGCAGGGAGATCCCTACGAGCAGTACTTC. Residues: CSVELQGDPYEQYF.

This chain uses TRBV6-1 with TRBJ1-3; 7 bases are shared with TRBD1. CDR1 MNHNS and CDR2 SASEGT come from the germline V gene. The V and J ends lost 0 bases and 4 bases, in that order; junction bases with no gene match: 3. CDR3 length equals 15 residues. The CDR3 protein is CASSEARGGGNTIYF. The DNA of the CDR3 is TGTGCCAGCAGTGAAGCAAGAGGGGGCGGAAACACCATATATTTT.

A note on this clone: The sample has other DNA sequences that encode this CDR3 too. The chain recombines TRBV7-3 with TRBJ2-2, with no clear D. V was pared by 3 bases and J by 5 bases, with 4 bases between. CDR1 is SGHTA, CDR2 FQGTGA, per germline. This CDR3 has 12 amino acids. CDR3 DNA sequence: TGTGCCAGCAGCTTGGGAACCGGGGAGCTGTTTTTT. Its protein product is CASSLGTGELFF. The full variable domain, rest sourced from reference TRBV7-3 and TRBJ2-2, is GAGVSQTPSNKVTEKGKYVELRCDPISGHTALYWYRQSLGQGPEFLIYFQGTGAADDSGLPNDRFFAVRPEGSVSTLKIQRTERGDSAVYLCASSLGTGELFFGEGSRLTVL.

J is TRBJ2-5 and V is TRBV4-1; 8 bases map to TRBD2. The CDR3 has 18 amino acids. The V gene end was trimmed by 4 bases and the J gene end by 5 bases; junction bases not matched to a gene: 18. Germline V gene data show CDR1 as MGHRA and CDR2 as YSYEKL. CDR3: CASSPLGLAGPGAETQYF. In DNA, the CDR3 is TGCGCCAGCAGCCCCCTGGGTCTAGCGGGCCCAGGAGCGGAGACCCAGTACTTC.

V is TRBV10-3 and J is TRBJ2-3; 9 bases align to TRBD2. J gave up 4 bases and V 6 bases, and 14 bases lay outside the gene matches. Germline V gene lookup returns CDR1 ENHRY and CDR2 SYGVKD. The CDR3 runs 17 residues. The CDR3 bases are TGTGCCATCAGCACCCCTTTGGCGGGGGGGCCGGCAGATACGCAGTATTTT. Its translation is CAISTPLAGGPADTQYF.

The V and J genes are TRBV5-1 and TRBJ2-1; D is possibly TRBD1 (5 bases). This CDR3 has 12 amino acids. Per germline, CDR1 SGHRS and CDR2 YFSETQ. V was clipped by 4 bases and J by 6 bases, with 8 bases between them. CDR3 coding DNA: TGCGCCAGCAGCCCGCAGGGCAATGAGCAGTTCTTC. Its translation is CASSPQGNEQFF.

The chain uses TRBV7-9 and TRBJ2-5; 9 bases are a match to TRBD1. With 5 bases clipped from V and 5 bases from J, the junction kept 12 bases outside the gene matches. This CDR3 region has 16 residues. CDR1 is SEHNR and CDR2 is FQNEAQ in the germline V gene (reference sequence). DNA for the CDR3: TGTGCCAGCAGCGCTGGACCGGGACAGGGCCTGGAGACCCAGTACTTC. This translates into CASSAGPGQGLETQYF.

This sequence joins TRBV2 and TRBJ2-1; no clear D. Trimming stripped 5 bases from V and 4 bases from J, with 3 bases between. Germline lookup yields CDR1 SNHLY and CDR2 FYNNEI. CDR3 length: 11 residues. CDR3 protein: CASSLYNEQFF. The CDR3 DNA is TGTGCCAGCAGTCTTTACAATGAGCAGTTCTTC.

This clone was counted once. V gene TRBV10-2 combines with J gene TRBJ2-7, with D unclear. The germline V gene has CDR1 WSHSY and CDR2 SAAADI. Trimming shortened V by 2 bases and J by 2 bases, and 13 bases separated the two germline ends. The CDR3 loop spans 15 amino acids. The CDR3 bases are TGCGCCAGCAGTGAGGCAGTCAAACCTCCCTACGAGCAGTACTTC. Protein product: CASSEAVKPPYEQYF.

The chain uses TRBV28 and TRBJ1-5; D remains unclear. Trimming shortened V by 6 bases and J by 4 bases, and 7 bases separated the two germline ends. The germline V gene has CDR1 MDHEN and CDR2 SYDVKM. This CDR3 comprises 12 residues. The CDR3 nucleotides read TGTGCCAGCAGACTAGTTAATCAGCCCCAGCATTTT. It specifies CASRLVNQPQHF.

V usage is TRBV18 and J usage is TRBJ1-5; unclear D gene. V was shortened by 4 bases and J by 5 bases, with 15 bases between the two germline ends. The length of the CDR3 is 15 residues. From germline, CDR1 is KGHSH and CDR2 LQKENI. CDR3 amino acids: CASSRNEGADQPQHF. CDR3 DNA: TGTGCCAGCTCACGTAATGAAGGAGCGGATCAGCCCCAGCATTTT.

The V call is TRBV6-6, the J call TRBJ1-3; D is perhaps TRBD1 (5 bases). The germline V gene encodes CDR1 MNHNY and CDR2 SVGAGI (reference sequence). CDR3 length: 15 residues. V was shortened by 3 bases and J by 1 base, with 10 bases between the two germline ends. The CDR3 here is CASSYGGGSGNTIYF. CDR3 DNA: TGTGCCAGCAGTTATGGGGGGGGGTCTGGAAACACCATATATTTT.

The gene calls are TRBV27 and TRBJ2-3; 7 bases match TRBD1. Trimming at V came to 3 bases and at J to 3 bases, leaving 9 bases not matched to a gene. Germline assignment: CDR1 MNHEY and CDR2 SMNVEV (reference sequence). The CDR3 extends over 16 amino acids. CDR3 bases: TGTGCCAGCAGTTTTGTTAGGGGGCTTAGGACAGATACGCAGTATTTT. This codes for CASSFVRGLRTDTQYF.

This clone was detected once. The rearrangement joins TRBV9 to TRBJ2-3; D remains ambiguous. Per germline, CDR1 SGDLS and CDR2 YYNGEE. The CDR3 spans 11 residues. Trimming removed 4 bases at V and 3 bases at J, with 3 bases between. The CDR3 region is CASSTTDTQYF. The CDR3 DNA reads TGTGCCAGCAGCACGACAGATACGCAGTATTTT.

V and J are TRBV20-1 and TRBJ2-5; D unresolved. Germline loops: CDR1 DFQATT, CDR2 SNEGSKA (reference sequence). CDR3 length equals 10 residues. V was clipped by 4 bases and J by 1 base, with 1 base between them. The CDR3 DNA follows: TGCAGTGCTACCCAAGAGACCCAGTACTTC. The encoded protein is CSATQETQYF.

Only one count was recorded for this clone. The chain recombines TRBV2 with TRBJ1-2; the match to TRBD1 covers 7 bases. The germline V gene has CDR1 SNHLY and CDR2 FYNNEI. The CDR3 is 15 amino acids. Trimming removed 3 bases from V and 3 bases from J; junction bases left unmatched: 7. CDR3 coding DNA: TGTGCCAGCAGTGACTCTACGGGACAGTACTATGGCTACACCTTC. This sequence encodes CASSDSTGQYYGYTF.

The gene calls are TRBV7-9 and TRBJ2-3, with D uncertain. CDR3 length: 13 residues. The V end lost 5 bases, the J end lost 0 bases, and 6 bases lay between the germline ends. Germline assignment: CDR1 SEHNR and CDR2 FQNEAQ (reference sequence). The CDR3 loop reads CASSPASTDTQYF. CDR3 bases: TGTGCCAGCAGCCCTGCTAGCACAGATACGCAGTATTTT.

The CDR3 protein is CASSLVLRTTNSPLHF. Written as DNA, the CDR3 is TGTGCCAGCAGCTTAGTCCTCCGCACGACTAATTCACCCCTCCACTTT. The V call is TRBV11-2, the J call TRBJ1-6; D remains unclear. Trimming took off 1 base at V and 6 bases at J, with 13 bases between the two ends. The CDR3 runs 16 residues. Germline lookup yields CDR1 SGHAT and CDR2 FQNNGV.

The chain links TRBV30 to TRBJ1-4; the match to TRBD1 covers 7 bases. The CDR3 consists of 13 residues. In germline, CDR1 is GTSNPN, CDR2 SVGIG (reference sequence). V shed 1 base and J 6 bases; nucleotides not matched to a gene: 2. The chain's CDR3 is CAWSAGGYEKLFF. Written as DNA, the CDR3 is TGTGCCTGGAGTGCAGGGGGTTATGAAAAACTGTTTTTT.

The genes are TRBV7-9 and TRBJ1-6; D call uncertain. Trimming shortened V by 0 bases and J by 10 bases, and 7 bases separated the two germline ends. Per the germline V gene, CDR1 is SEHNR and CDR2 is FQNEAQ (reference sequence). The CDR3 runs to 13 residues. CDR3 amino acids: CASSLARESPLHF. The DNA for the CDR3 is TGTGCCAGCAGCTTAGCGCGGGAATCACCCCTCCACTTT.

The chain is built from TRBV6-4 and TRBJ1-5; no reliable D call. The CDR3 is 14 residues long. Trimming took 4 bases from V and 4 from J, leaving 11 bases between them. CDR1 is MRHNA, CDR2 SNTAGT, per germline. CDR3 sequence: CASSAEDGNQPQHF. CDR3 nucleotide sequence: TGTGCCAGCAGTGCTGAGGACGGGAATCAGCCCCAGCATTTT.

This clone was detected only a few times. The gene calls are TRBV15 and TRBJ2-4; D unclear. Germline CDR1 and CDR2: LNHNV and YYDKDF (reference sequence). The CDR3 runs to 12 residues. Trimming removed 0 bases at V and 11 bases at J, with 8 bases between. CDR3 sequence: CATSRDEGLQYF. The CDR3 coding sequence is TGTGCCACCAGCAGAGATGAAGGGCTTCAGTACTTC.

The CDR3 DNA is TGTGCCAGCAGCTTGGCCACCCCCCGGGCCTACGAGCAGTACTTC. Translation: CASSLATPRAYEQYF. The chain combines TRBV5-4 with TRBJ2-7; D is unclear. The germline V gene has CDR1 SGHNT and CDR2 YYREEE (reference sequence). This CDR3 contains 15 residues. With 0 bases removed from V and 2 bases from J, the gap between germline ends came to 12 bases.

This clone has a single count. The chain has TRBV18 and TRBJ2-3, with no clear D. CDR1 is KGHSH, CDR2 LQKENI, per germline. The CDR3 contains 12 residues. V lost 3 bases and J 2 bases, leaving 3 bases between the germline ends. The CDR3 bases are TGTGCCAGCTCACCTGACACAGATACGCAGTATTTT. Residues: CASSPDTDTQYF.